One and the same sample provided the 12 T cell receptor beta chains below, sequenced in a study of blood T cell repertoires in COVID-19. The method was immunoSEQ multiplex PCR; TCRdb's version includes in-frame clones alone and lacks a portion of them. The table lists roughly 250,000 clones, 80% to 90% of them singletons. The sequenced sample consisted of PBMCs or T cells enriched from blood (not recorded which). These receptors were taken from a woman in her twenties or thirties who had recovered from COVID-19.

The chain combines TRBV28 with TRBJ1-2; 7 bases line up with TRBD1. Germline V gives CDR1 MDHEN, CDR2 SYDVKM. The junction had 6 bases not matched to a gene; V was cut back by 4 bases and J by 4 bases. This CDR3 has 14 amino acids. CDR3 nucleotide sequence: TGTGCCAGCAGTTCCGGGACAGTGGTCTATGGCTACACCTTC. Protein product: CASSSGTVVYGYTF.

The V and J genes are TRBV28 and TRBJ2-7, with 7 positions matching TRBD1. Germline CDR1 is MDHEN and CDR2 is SYDVKM. The CDR3 extends over 16 amino acids. The V and J ends lost 2 bases and 4 bases, in that order; junction bases with no gene match: 11. CDR3 sequence (DNA): TGTGCCAGCAGTTTAGTGGGACCTGGGGGACAGTACGAGCAGTACTTC. Protein product: CASSLVGPGGQYEQYF.

The CDR3 spells CASSMGQGVVTNIQYF. CDR3 nucleotide sequence: TGTGCCAGTAGTATGGGACAGGGGGTCGTAACGAACATTCAGTACTTC. This chain uses TRBV19 with TRBJ2-4, with 11 bases aligning to TRBD1. CDR1 and CDR2 from the germline V gene are LNHDA and SQIVND (reference sequence). There are 16 residues in the CDR3. The V segment lost 3 bases and the J segment 7 bases; nucleotides outside the gene matches: 8.

This rearrangement joins TRBV5-8 to TRBJ1-1; no definite D call. Germline CDR1 reads SGHTS; CDR2 reads YDEGEE. V was shortened by 0 bases and J by 2 bases, with 14 bases between the two germline ends. CDR3 length equals 16 residues. In DNA form, the CDR3 reads TGTGCCAGCAGCTTGGTGTCAGGCTTCGCTAACACTGAAGCTTTCTTT. Translating it yields CASSLVSGFANTEAFF.

This clone was counted between two and nine times. The V and J genes are TRBV27 and TRBJ2-5, with 8 positions matching TRBD2. The CDR3 consists of 15 residues. CDR1 MNHEY and CDR2 SMNVEV come from the germline V gene (reference sequence). V gave up 4 bases and J gave up 3 bases; unmatched junction bases: 7. CDR3 DNA: TGTGCCAGCAGTTCCATCGGGGGGGGAGAAGAGACCCAGTACTTC. Encoded protein: CASSSIGGGEETQYF.

This clone was counted once. The gene calls are TRBV2 and TRBJ1-3; D gene ambiguous. CDR1 and CDR2 (germline): SNHLY, FYNNEI. This CDR3 has 13 residues. Trimming removed 1 base from V and 2 bases from J, with 3 bases in between. The CDR3 DNA reads TGTGCCAGCAGTGAAGGGCCTGGAAACACCATATATTTT. Protein sequence: CASSEGPGNTIYF.

V usage is TRBV18 and J usage is TRBJ1-4; D uncertain. This CDR3 comprises 14 residues. V gave up 3 bases and J gave up 4 bases, with 9 bases separating them. Germline CDR1 KGHSH, CDR2 LQKENI. CDR3 region: CASSPGPRNEKLFF. CDR3 sequence (DNA): TGTGCCAGCTCACCCGGTCCTCGTAATGAAAAACTGTTTTTT.

This clone was observed a few times. The chain joins TRBV6-1 to TRBJ2-7; D call uncertain. Germline CDR1 reads MNHNS; CDR2 reads SASEGT. Deletions cut 1 base from V and 5 bases from J, with 18 bases between. This CDR3 spans 16 amino acids. The CDR3 DNA reads TGTGCCAGCAGTGAAGGGCCCGCTCGTCCTCCCAACGAGCAGTACTTC. Amino acids: CASSEGPARPPNEQYF.

The genes are TRBV29-1 and TRBJ2-1, with a tentative D call TRBD2 (6 bases). Trimming removed 4 bases at V and 8 bases at J, with 15 bases between. This CDR3 comprises 13 residues. Looked up from germline, CDR1 is SQVTM and CDR2 is ANQGSEA. DNA of the CDR3: TGCAGCGTTGCTGGCGGGATTAGCTATGAGCAGTTCTTC. Residues: CSVAGGISYEQFF.

This chain uses TRBV5-1 with TRBJ1-2; 8 nucleotides align to TRBD1. Germline CDR1 and CDR2: SGHRS and YFSETQ. The CDR3 is 17 residues long. Trimming removed 0 bases from V and 1 base from J; junction bases left unmatched: 8. CDR3 in amino acids: CASSLGTGGPNNYGYTF. The CDR3, as DNA: TGCGCCAGCAGCTTGGGCACAGGGGGTCCGAATAACTATGGCTACACCTTC.

The chain is built from TRBV27 and TRBJ2-3; 10 bases are a match to TRBD2. The J segment lost 1 base and the V segment lost 5 bases, leaving 3 bases of the junction unmatched. The germline V gene has CDR1 MNHEY and CDR2 SMNVEV (reference sequence). This CDR3 comprises 15 residues. CDR3 amino acids: CASSLLAGGTDTQYF. In DNA form, the CDR3 reads TGTGCCAGCAGTCTTCTAGCGGGGGGCACAGATACGCAGTATTTT.

This clone was detected ten times or more. V and J are TRBV5-1 and TRBJ2-2, with D unclear. The germline V gene has CDR1 SGHRS and CDR2 YFSETQ. Trimming took off 3 bases at V and 7 bases at J, with 10 bases between the two ends. This CDR3 is 13 amino acids long. The CDR3 protein is CASSSGRHGELFF. The CDR3 coding sequence is TGCGCCAGCAGCTCGGGTCGTCACGGGGAGCTGTTTTTT.